Below, 23 T cell receptor beta chains from the same sample are listed, as sequenced in a study of blood T cell repertoires in COVID-19. The table came from immunoSEQ multiplex PCR; TCRdb's copy has only in-frame clones and leaves some out. The table records about 140,000 clones, over 60% of them present only once. Specimen: peripheral blood. These receptors all stem from a woman aged 45-59 years with active or convalescent COVID-19.

This clone was recorded a few times. This rearrangement joins TRBV7-8 to TRBJ2-7; 13 bases are shared with TRBD2. Per germline, CDR1 SGHVS and CDR2 FQNEAQ. The CDR3 contains 14 residues. V lost 7 bases and J lost 6; bases outside the gene matches: 6. The CDR3, as DNA: TGTGCCAGCATCAGGACTAGCGGGGGAGTCGAGCAGTACTTC. Its translation is CASIRTSGGVEQYF.

This clone was observed a few times. The J gene is TRBJ1-3, the V gene TRBV7-2; D is perhaps TRBD1 (6 bases). This CDR3 has 15 amino acids. Germline V gene sequence: CDR1 SGHTA, CDR2 FQGNSA. With 5 bases removed from V and 0 bases from J, the gap between germline ends came to 11 bases. CDR3 sequence reads: CASSRTGLSGNTIYF. The CDR3 DNA is TGTGCCAGCAGCCGTACAGGGCTCTCTGGAAACACCATATATTTT.

This clone was seen a single time. The CDR3 sequence: CASSQDQAGTNEKLFF. CDR3 DNA: TGCGCCAGCAGCCAAGATCAGGCAGGAACTAATGAAAAACTGTTTTTT. V is TRBV4-3 and J is TRBJ1-4; D call uncertain. The CDR3 spans 16 residues. Germline loops: CDR1 LGHNA, CDR2 YSLEER. The V end was cut by 0 bases, the J end by 1 base, with 9 bases between.

This chain links TRBV11-2 with TRBJ2-4; 9 nucleotides agree with TRBD1. Unmatched junction bases numbered 14, after V lost 6 bases and J lost 2 bases. CDR3 length: 18 residues. CDR1 is SGHAT, CDR2 FQNNGV, per germline. CDR3 coding DNA: TGTGCCAGCAGTCCTCCTAGGTCGGACAGGGGATCCAAAAACATTCAGTACTTC. Protein: CASSPPRSDRGSKNIQYF.

The chain joins TRBV10-3 to TRBJ1-5; 7 bases map to TRBD1. CDR3 length: 15 amino acids. CDR1 ENHRY and CDR2 SYGVKD come from the germline V gene. Germline trimming cut 2 bases from V and 3 bases from J; bases unmatched to any gene: 4. Here the CDR3 DNA reads TGTGCCATCAGTGAGGGAGGGGGCCCCAATCAGCCCCAGCATTTT. Its protein product is CAISEGGGPNQPQHF.

V and J are TRBV11-3 and TRBJ2-7; 7 nucleotides match TRBD1. J lost 6 bases, V lost 4 bases, and 9 bases had no gene match. The CDR3 covers 14 residues. The germline gives CDR1 SGHNT, CDR2 YENEEA. Here the CDR3 DNA reads TGTGCCAGCAGCTGGAGACAGGGCCTCGGCGAGCAGTACTTC. It translates to CASSWRQGLGEQYF. The whole variable domain, remainder taken from reference TRBV11-3 and TRBJ2-7, is EAGVVQSPRYKIIEKKQPVAFWCNPISGHNTLYWYLQNLGQGPELLIRYENEEAVDDSQLPKDRFSAERLKGVDSTLKIQPAELGDSAVYLCASSWRQGLGEQYFGPGTRLTVT.

The table lists this clone with a few counts. V is TRBV28 and J is TRBJ2-1; 9 bases are a match to TRBD2. Per the germline V gene, CDR1 is MDHEN and CDR2 is SYDVKM. V was pared by 4 bases and J by 5 bases, with 6 bases of the junction left unmatched. CDR3 length equals 15 residues. This CDR3 is CASSSSGKGNNEQFF. CDR3 nucleotides: TGTGCCAGCAGTTCTAGCGGGAAGGGGAACAATGAGCAGTTCTTC.

This clone appeared once. J is TRBJ1-2 and V is TRBV6-5; TRBD1 aligns across 8 bases. Germline assignment: CDR1 MNHEY and CDR2 SVGAGI. With 6 bases clipped from V and 1 base from J, the junction kept 7 bases outside the gene matches. The CDR3 loop spans 15 amino acids. The CDR3 nucleotides are TGTGCCAGCAGAAAGACAGGGGTTAGTAACTATGGCTACACCTTC. Its protein product is CASRKTGVSNYGYTF.

This chain uses TRBV6-5 with TRBJ2-1; 9 bases map to TRBD2. Germline CDR1 is MNHEY and CDR2 is SVGAGI. CDR3 length: 13 residues. V gave up 3 bases and J gave up 9 bases; unmatched junction bases: 3. The CDR3 nucleotides read TGTGCCAGCAGTTATGGGCGGGAGGGTGAGCAGTTCTTC. It translates to CASSYGREGEQFF.

The chain carries TRBV30 and TRBJ1-5; D uncertain. There are 14 residues in the CDR3. V shed 1 base and J shed 3 bases, with 10 bases lying between them. CDR1 GTSNPN and CDR2 SVGIG come from the germline V gene (reference sequence). In nucleotides, the CDR3 is TGTGCCTGGAGTGGAGGGCGAGACAATCAGCCCCAGCATTTT. The encoded protein is CAWSGGRDNQPQHF.

The rearrangement uses TRBV7-3 and TRBJ1-2; D may be TRBD1 (6 bases). Trimming pared 7 bases from V and 5 bases from J, leaving 17 bases between. The CDR3 is 14 amino acids. Germline V gene lookup returns CDR1 SGHTA and CDR2 FQGTGA. CDR3 DNA: TGTGCCAGCAAGCCCAGCGGCAGGGGTTATGGCTACACCTTC. This sequence encodes CASKPSGRGYGYTF.

The genes are TRBV2 and TRBJ1-4, with D uncertain. Germline lookup yields CDR1 SNHLY and CDR2 FYNNEI. This CDR3 is 11 amino acids long. Deletions cut 6 bases from V and 10 bases from J, with 9 bases between. The CDR3 reads CASRDEGKLFF. CDR3 bases: TGTGCCAGCAGGGACGAGGGAAAACTGTTTTTT. Based on the CDR3 plus reference TRBV2 and TRBJ1-4, the full variable domain is EPEVTQTPSHQVTQMGQEVILRCVPISNHLYFYWYRQILGQKVEFLVSFYNNEISEKSEIFDDQFSVERPDGSNFTLKIRSTKLEDSAMYFCASRDEGKLFFGSGTQLSVL.

About this clone itself: The same CDR3 is also encoded by other DNA sequences in this sample. The rearrangement uses TRBV6-2 or TRBV6-3 and TRBJ1-4; 8 bases are a match to TRBD1. Germline V gives CDR1 MNHEY, CDR2 SVGEGT. V gave up 2 bases and J gave up 4 bases; unmatched junction bases: 3. This CDR3 spans 15 amino acids. The CDR3 coding sequence is TGTGCCAGCAGTTACGGGACAGGTGATAATGAAAAACTGTTTTTT. Translation gives CASSYGTGDNEKLFF.

The chain recombines TRBV19 with TRBJ2-7, with TRBD1 identical over 8 bases. CDR1 and CDR2 from the germline V gene are LNHDA and SQIVND (reference sequence). Trimming cost V 2 bases and J 4 bases; bases outside gene matches: 4. This CDR3 has 14 amino acids. The CDR3 region has the DNA TGTGCCAGTAGTATACGGCAGGGGGCATACGAGCAGTACTTC. Its protein product is CASSIRQGAYEQYF.

J is TRBJ1-1 and V is TRBV3-1 (or the pseudogene TRBV3-2); the match to TRBD1 covers 9 bases. The CDR3 runs 21 residues. CDR1 and CDR2 from the germline V gene are LGHDT and YNNKEL (reference sequence). J gave up 5 bases and V 0 bases, and 22 bases lay outside the gene matches. CDR3 bases: TGTGCCAGCAGCCAAGATCAGGCGCGGGGGGACAGGGCGCGGTTGGAGACTGAAGCTTTCTTT. Its translation: CASSQDQARGDRARLETEAFF.

The chain employs TRBV27 and TRBJ1-2, with TRBD1 as a possible D gene (5 bases). The length of the CDR3 is 16 residues. Germline CDR1 and CDR2: MNHEY and SMNVEV (reference sequence). With 0 bases removed from V and 5 bases from J, the gap between germline ends came to 16 bases. CDR3 protein: CASSLSADGGWYGYTF. As DNA, the CDR3 is TGTGCCAGCAGTTTATCGGCGGACGGGGGATGGTATGGCTACACCTTC.

This clone was seen a handful of times. The chain recombines TRBV28 with TRBJ2-7; TRBD1 matches at 8 bases. Germline CDR1 reads MDHEN; CDR2 reads SYDVKM. The CDR3 has 16 amino acids. V trimming: 5 bases; J trimming: 1 base; junction bases outside the gene matches: 10. This CDR3 is CASSPSPGTGSYEQYF. The CDR3 nucleotides are TGTGCCAGCAGTCCCTCACCCGGGACAGGTTCCTACGAGCAGTACTTC.

The CDR3 DNA is TGTGCCATCAATAGGAAAGGCGGGACAGGGTCGGGAGCGAGGGATCTGGGAAGCGGCTACACCTTC. It encodes CAINRKGGTGSGARDLGSGYTF. The chain recombines TRBV10-3 with TRBJ1-2; TRBD1 matches at 9 bases. Germline loops: CDR1 ENHRY, CDR2 SYGVKD. Trimming removed 7 bases from V and 8 bases from J; junction bases left unmatched: 35. The CDR3 covers 22 residues.

This sequence joins TRBV30 and TRBJ2-2; D is uncertain. V dropped 5 bases and J dropped 3 bases, with 4 bases sitting between them. Germline V gene lookup returns CDR1 GTSNPN and CDR2 SVGIG (reference sequence). The CDR3 sequence is 11 residues long. The CDR3 sequence is CAWGYTGELFF. The CDR3 DNA follows: TGTGCCTGGGGCTACACCGGGGAGCTGTTTTTT.

The rearrangement joins TRBV15 to TRBJ1-2; 7 bases match TRBD1. The CDR3 sequence is 17 residues long. Per the germline V gene, CDR1 is LNHNV and CDR2 is YYDKDF (reference sequence). Trimming at V came to 0 bases and at J to 0 bases, leaving 7 bases not matched to a gene. The CDR3, as DNA: TGTGCCACCAGCAGAGATAGACAGGGCCTCACTAACTATGGCTACACCTTC. Translating gives CATSRDRQGLTNYGYTF. Drawing the rest from reference TRBV15 and TRBJ1-2, the complete variable domain is DAMVIQNPRYQVTQFGKPVTLSCSQTLNHNVMYWYQQKSSQAPKLLFHYYDKDFNNEADTPDNFQSRRPNTSFCFLDIRSPGLGDTAMYLCATSRDRQGLTNYGYTFGSGTRLTVV.

The chain links TRBV24-1 to TRBJ2-5; TRBD2 matches at 7 bases. Trimming took 1 base from V and 5 from J; bases not matched to a gene: 12. Germline V gene lookup returns CDR1 KGHDR and CDR2 SFDVKD. CDR3 length equals 17 residues. The CDR3 region is CATSDFSEGGGKETQYF. Here the CDR3 DNA reads TGTGCCACCAGTGATTTTAGCGAAGGCGGGGGAAAGGAGACCCAGTACTTC.

The chain carries TRBV15 and TRBJ1-2; D call uncertain. Germline V gives CDR1 LNHNV, CDR2 YYDKDF (reference sequence). The V end was cut by 1 base, the J end by 4 bases, with 16 bases between. The CDR3 runs to 16 residues. The DNA of the CDR3 is TGTGCCACCAGCAGAGGTCTTGACCGGGAGGCCTATGGCTACACCTTC. Encoded protein: CATSRGLDREAYGYTF.

The chain recombines TRBV19 with TRBJ1-6, with D possibly matching TRBD1 (6 bases). CDR3 size: 14 residues. The ends were cut back, 9 bases at V and 7 bases at J, with 16 bases in the middle. CDR1 and CDR2 from the germline V gene are LNHDA and SQIVND (reference sequence). For the CDR3, the DNA is TGTGCCAGCAACCACCGACAGGTGAATTCACCCCTCCACTTT. Translation gives CASNHRQVNSPLHF.